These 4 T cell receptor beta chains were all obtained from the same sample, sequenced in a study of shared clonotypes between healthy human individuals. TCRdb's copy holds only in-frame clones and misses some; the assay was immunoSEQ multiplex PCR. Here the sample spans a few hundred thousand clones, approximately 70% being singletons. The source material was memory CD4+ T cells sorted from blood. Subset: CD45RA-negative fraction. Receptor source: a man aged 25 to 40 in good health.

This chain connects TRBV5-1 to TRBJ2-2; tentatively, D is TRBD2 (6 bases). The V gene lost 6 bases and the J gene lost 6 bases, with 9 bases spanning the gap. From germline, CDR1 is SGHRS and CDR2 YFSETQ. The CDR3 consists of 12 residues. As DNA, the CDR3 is TGCGCCAGCACCGGGACTCCCGGGGAGCTGTTTTTT. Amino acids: CASTGTPGELFF.

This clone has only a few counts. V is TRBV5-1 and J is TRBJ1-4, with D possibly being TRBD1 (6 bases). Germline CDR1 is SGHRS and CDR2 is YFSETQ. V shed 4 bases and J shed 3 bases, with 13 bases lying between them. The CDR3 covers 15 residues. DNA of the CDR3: TGCGCCAGCAGCCCGACAGGTTCAGCTAATGAAAAACTGTTTTTT. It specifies CASSPTGSANEKLFF.

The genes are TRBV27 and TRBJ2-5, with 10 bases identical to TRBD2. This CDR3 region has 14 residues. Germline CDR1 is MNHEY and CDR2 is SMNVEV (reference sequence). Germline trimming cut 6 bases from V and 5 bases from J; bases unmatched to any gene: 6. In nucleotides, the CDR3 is TGTGCCAGCAGGCCACTAGCGGGACACGAGACCCAGTACTTC. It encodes CASRPLAGHETQYF.

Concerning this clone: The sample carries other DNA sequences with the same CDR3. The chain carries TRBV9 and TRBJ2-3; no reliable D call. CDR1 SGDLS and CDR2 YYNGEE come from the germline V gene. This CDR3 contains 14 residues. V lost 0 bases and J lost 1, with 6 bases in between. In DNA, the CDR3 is TGTGCCAGCAGCGTAGCCCCCGGCACAGATACGCAGTATTTT. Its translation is CASSVAPGTDTQYF.